Listed below are T cell receptor beta chains from one sample, sequenced in a study of early T cells in non-severe SARS-CoV-2 infection. TCRdb redid the calling of the 5' RACE reads with MiXCR, one entry per CDR3 protein. There are tens of thousands of distinct CDR3 sequences in the sample; around 8% occur only once, and 4% to 5.5% lies in the top ten. Source material: whole blood. The receptors here all came from an adult who was a healthcare worker with PCR-confirmed SARS-CoV-2 infection or an uninfected control (not recorded which). Each CDR3 is given with its conserved first and last residue. D genes are given only for firm matches. Not every row has a clone size; where given, it reads once, few, many or a size class.

v_gene: TRBV5-4
abundance: many
d_gene: NA
j_gene: TRBJ2-3
CDR3nt: TGTGCCAGCAGCTTGGCGTGGGGATCAAATACGCAGTATTTT
CDR3aa: CASSLAWGSNTQYF

v_gene: TRBV30
abundance: few
d_gene: NA
j_gene: TRBJ2-3
CDR3nt: TGTGCCTCGTGGGGTGATGCTACGCAGTATTTT
CDR3aa: CASWGDATQYF

v_gene: TRBV21-1
abundance: NA
d_gene: NA
j_gene: TRBJ2-7
CDR3nt: TGTGCCAGCAGCGGGACAGGGGGCTGTAACGAGCAGTACTTC
CDR3aa: CASSGTGGCNEQYF

v_gene: TRBV15
abundance: few
d_gene: TRBD2
j_gene: TRBJ2-1
CDR3nt: TGTGCCACCAGCAGTAGGACTAGCAATGAAAATGAGCAGTTCTTC
CDR3aa: CATSSRTSNENEQFF

v_gene: TRBV29-1
abundance: NA
d_gene: NA
j_gene: TRBJ2-3
CDR3nt: TGCAGCGTTGAGCGGGATCGCACAGATACGCAGTATTTT
CDR3aa: CSVERDRTDTQYF

v_gene: TRBV7-2
abundance: few
d_gene: TRBD2
j_gene: TRBJ2-1
CDR3nt: TGTGCCAGCAGCTTCCTGCTAGCGGGAGTTTATGAGCAGTTCTTC
CDR3aa: CASSFLLAGVYEQFF

v_gene: TRBV29-1
abundance: few
d_gene: NA
j_gene: TRBJ2-3
CDR3nt: TGCAGCGTTGGCCTACAGGGTCCAGATACGCAGTATTTT
CDR3aa: CSVGLQGPDTQYF

v_gene: TRBV11-2
abundance: many
d_gene: NA
j_gene: TRBJ1-1
CDR3nt: TGTGCCAGCAGCTCTATTGGCGGGACTGAAGCTTTCTTT
CDR3aa: CASSSIGGTEAFF

v_gene: TRBV7-6
abundance: many
d_gene: TRBD2
j_gene: TRBJ2-3
CDR3nt: TGTGCCAGCAGCTTAGCGGGGGGGAGCACAGATACGCAGTATTTT
CDR3aa: CASSLAGGSTDTQYF

v_gene: TRBV13
abundance: few
d_gene: NA
j_gene: TRBJ1-1
CDR3nt: TGTGCCAGCAGCTTAGGCAGCAGTAGCAGTGAAGCTTTCTTT
CDR3aa: CASSLGSSSSEAFF

v_gene: TRBV7-9
abundance: NA
d_gene: TRBD2
j_gene: TRBJ2-1
CDR3nt: TGTGCCAGCAGCTTGGTAGCGGGAGCCCCCCGTGGGCAGTTCTTC
CDR3aa: CASSLVAGAPRGQFF

v_gene: TRBV5-1
abundance: few
d_gene: NA
j_gene: TRBJ2-7
CDR3nt: TGCGCCAGCAGCTTCAGTGCAGGGTCTTACGAGCAGTACTTC
CDR3aa: CASSFSAGSYEQYF

v_gene: TRBV7-9
abundance: NA
d_gene: TRBD2
j_gene: TRBJ2-7
CDR3nt: TGTGCCAGCAGCTTAGGGCGGGGAGGGGTCGACGACGAGCAGTACTTC
CDR3aa: CASSLGRGGVDDEQYF

v_gene: TRBV28
abundance: many
d_gene: NA
j_gene: TRBJ1-5
CDR3nt: TGTGCCAGCAGTCCCGCCAGGACGGGGGGCAATCAGCCCCAGCATTTT
CDR3aa: CASSPARTGGNQPQHF

v_gene: TRBV19
abundance: NA
d_gene: TRBD2
j_gene: TRBJ2-5
CDR3nt: TGTGCCAGTAGTAGAGGGGGCCCCCTGACTAGCGGGAGAGGAATAGAGACCCAGTACTTC
CDR3aa: CASSRGGPLTSGRGIETQYF

v_gene: TRBV20-1
abundance: few
d_gene: NA
j_gene: TRBJ2-1
CDR3nt: TGCAGTGCTAGGGGCTCAGCGGGCTACAATGAGCAGTTCTTC
CDR3aa: CSARGSAGYNEQFF

v_gene: TRBV10-3
abundance: NA
d_gene: NA
j_gene: TRBJ2-7
CDR3nt: TGTGCCATCAGTGGAACCGGGACGGGTACTTCGGAGCAGTACTTC
CDR3aa: CAISGTGTGTSEQYF

v_gene: TRBV7-8
abundance: many
d_gene: NA
j_gene: TRBJ2-3
CDR3nt: TGTGCCAGCAGCTCTTCCCCGGGAGTCACGCAGTATTTT
CDR3aa: CASSSSPGVTQYF

v_gene: TRBV2
abundance: many
d_gene: NA
j_gene: TRBJ2-2
CDR3nt: TGTGCCAGCAAACGAACGAACACCGGGGAGCTGTTTTTT
CDR3aa: CASKRTNTGELFF

v_gene: TRBV5-1
abundance: NA
d_gene: NA
j_gene: TRBJ1-4
CDR3nt: TGCGCCAGCAGTTTTGACAGAAATGAAAAACTGTTTTTT
CDR3aa: CASSFDRNEKLFF

v_gene: TRBV9
abundance: few
d_gene: NA
j_gene: TRBJ2-1
CDR3nt: TGTGCCAGCAGCGTAGGTCCAGGGGATGAGCAGTTCTTC
CDR3aa: CASSVGPGDEQFF

v_gene: TRBV10-3
abundance: few
d_gene: NA
j_gene: TRBJ1-2
CDR3nt: TGTGCCATCAGTGATGTGGGGGCGCAGACCTTC
CDR3aa: CAISDVGAQTF

v_gene: TRBV27
abundance: many
d_gene: TRBD2
j_gene: TRBJ2-2
CDR3nt: TGTGCCAGCAGTTTATCGCTAGCGGGAGGCGGGGAGCTGTTTTTT
CDR3aa: CASSLSLAGGGELFF

v_gene: TRBV20-1
abundance: medium-sized
d_gene: TRBD1
j_gene: TRBJ2-3
CDR3nt: TGCAGTGCTCACTCTGGACAGGCGGGCACAGATACGCAGTATTTT
CDR3aa: CSAHSGQAGTDTQYF

v_gene: TRBV21-1
abundance: few
d_gene: NA
j_gene: TRBJ2-6
CDR3nt: TGTGCCAGCAGTACAAACTTCCGGGACCCATACCCCTACTCTGGGGCCAACGTCCTGACTTTC
CDR3aa: CASSTNFRDPYPYSGANVLTF

v_gene: TRBV7-2
abundance: many
d_gene: TRBD2
j_gene: TRBJ2-1
CDR3nt: TGTGCCAGCAGCCGTGCTAGCGGGCCCTACAATGAGCAGTTCTTC
CDR3aa: CASSRASGPYNEQFF

v_gene: TRBV12-3/TRBV12-4
abundance: many
d_gene: NA
j_gene: TRBJ1-2
CDR3nt: TGTGCCAGCAGTTGGAGGACAGTGTGGTATGGCTACACCTTC
CDR3aa: CASSWRTVWYGYTF

v_gene: TRBV5-6
abundance: NA
d_gene: NA
j_gene: TRBJ1-1
CDR3nt: TGTGCCAGCAGCTTGCGGACTGAAGCTTTCTTT
CDR3aa: CASSLRTEAFF